The 6 T cell receptor beta chains presented below share a single source sample, sequenced in a study of T cell responses to AZD1222 COVID-19 vaccine. Sequencing was performed with immunoSEQ multiplex PCR; in TCRdb, only in-frame clones are kept and a portion is missing. The table includes 120,000 or so clones, 90% detected once. Sequences were derived from peripheral blood, sampled on day 0 of AZD1222 vaccination. Receptors were obtained from an adult in good health.

This rearrangement joins TRBV2 to TRBJ2-2; the match to TRBD1 covers 12 bases. The CDR3 totals 16 residues. Trimming at V came to 5 bases and at J to 7 bases, leaving 8 bases not matched to a gene. CDR1 and CDR2 (germline): SNHLY, FYNNEI. In DNA, the CDR3 is TGTGCCAGCAGTCCTCCGGGACAGGGGGCCGTCGGGGAGCTGTTTTTT. It codes for CASSPPGQGAVGELFF.

This clone was counted a single time. The chain employs TRBV28 and TRBJ2-2; D gene unclear. There are 12 residues in the CDR3. V lost 10 bases, J lost 1 base, and 7 bases lay in between. CDR1 MDHEN and CDR2 SYDVKM come from the germline V gene. CDR3 in DNA: TGTGCCACCAGCGAGAACACCGGGGAGCTGTTTTTT. This codes for CATSENTGELFF. The variable domain in full, completed from reference TRBV28 and TRBJ2-2, reads DVKVTQSSRYLVKRTGEKVFLECVQDMDHENMFWYRQDPGLGLRLIYFSYDVKMKEKGDIPEGYSVSREKKERFSLILESASTNQTSMYLCATSENTGELFFGEGSRLTVL.

This clone turned up a few times. The V call is TRBV7-7, the J call TRBJ2-3, with TRBD2 identical over 9 bases. The J segment lost 0 bases and the V segment lost 5 bases, leaving 3 bases of the junction unmatched. The CDR3 has 15 residues. Germline-derived CDR1 and CDR2 are SSHAT and FNYEAQ (reference sequence). CDR3 protein: CASSKTSGSTDTQYF. The CDR3 DNA reads TGTGCCAGCAGCAAGACTAGCGGAAGCACAGATACGCAGTATTTT.

The rearrangement uses TRBV19 and TRBJ2-3; D is uncertain. CDR1 is LNHDA, CDR2 SQIVND, per germline (reference sequence). Trimming took 1 base from V and 2 from J, leaving 4 bases between them. The CDR3 runs to 13 residues. DNA for the CDR3: TGTGCCAGTAGTATAGCGGACACAGATACGCAGTATTTT. This codes for CASSIADTDTQYF.

This clone has a single count. The J gene is TRBJ2-3, the V gene TRBV24-1; D may be TRBD2 (6 bases). From germline, CDR1 is KGHDR and CDR2 SFDVKD. V dropped 1 base and J dropped 1 base, with 11 bases sitting between them. This CDR3 spans 16 amino acids. CDR3 coding DNA: TGTGCCACCAGTGATTTAGGCGGGGTGGGCACAGATACGCAGTATTTT. This sequence encodes CATSDLGGVGTDTQYF.

This clone was observed a single time. The J gene is TRBJ1-2, the V gene TRBV5-5; D is unresolved. V was pared by 1 base and J by 4 bases, with 20 bases between. The CDR3 length is 17 residues. Germline values: CDR1 SGHKS, CDR2 YYEKEE (reference sequence). Written as DNA, the CDR3 is TGTGCCAGCAGCTTGTTTTGGGAAAACTTTTTGGGCTATGGCTACACCTTC. This gives the protein CASSLFWENFLGYGYTF.